One and the same sample provided the 6 T cell receptor beta chains below, sequenced in a study of T cell responses to AZD1222 COVID-19 vaccine (dated by TCRdb to the early 2020s). Library preparation was by the immunoSEQ multiplex PCR assay. Sourced from immuneACCESS, this table was stored by TCRdb with only in-frame sequences that have V and J called. A share of the clones is absent; for the studies checked, an unresolved V gene accounts for under half, and the remainder has no known explanation. Here the sample has about 100,000 clones; approximately 87% occur a single time. The ten biggest clones cover 15% of the sample. The meaning of the sample's time point label: baseline before first vaccination. The sequenced sample was peripheral blood, obtained on day 0 of AZD1222 vaccination. The receptor source for this set is an adult in good health.

This sequence joins TRBV28 and TRBJ1-4; possibly TRBD1 for D (6 bases). Trimming took off 6 bases at V and 0 bases at J, with 11 bases between the two ends. The germline V gene has CDR1 MDHEN and CDR2 SYDVKM. This CDR3 has 15 residues. The CDR3 DNA reads as TGTGCCAGCAGCCCAGGGGACACAACTAATGAAAAACTGTTTTTT. Translating gives CASSPGDTTNEKLFF.

The chain joins TRBV3-1 (or the pseudogene TRBV3-2) to TRBJ1-5; TRBD1 is a possible D gene (5 bases). V lost 3 bases, J lost 6 bases, and 9 bases lay in between. Germline V CDR1 and CDR2: LGHDT, YNNKEL (reference sequence). The CDR3 has 13 residues. Here the CDR3 DNA reads TGTGCCAGCAGCCAGCTGGGGGGTCAGCCCCAGCATTTT. This gives the protein CASSQLGGQPQHF.

V and J are TRBV24-1 and TRBJ2-2; TRBD1 matches at 8 bases. Germline V gene lookup returns CDR1 KGHDR and CDR2 SFDVKD. CDR3 length: 16 amino acids. V lost 4 bases and J lost 5; bases outside the gene matches: 8. The CDR3 spells CATSDPGQGITGELFF. CDR3 coding DNA: TGTGCCACCAGTGACCCAGGACAGGGAATAACCGGGGAGCTGTTTTTT.

V usage is TRBV9 and J usage is TRBJ2-3, with 8 bases identical to TRBD2. Germline V lookup: CDR1 SGDLS, CDR2 YYNGEE. The J segment lost 4 bases and the V segment lost 3 bases, leaving 7 bases of the junction unmatched. This CDR3 has 15 residues. The CDR3 sequence: CASSETGGRADTQYF. CDR3 DNA sequence: TGTGCCAGCAGCGAAACGGGGGGGCGCGCAGATACGCAGTATTTT. Based on the CDR3 plus reference TRBV9 and TRBJ2-3, the full variable domain is DSGVTQTPKHLITATGQRVTLRCSPRSGDLSVYWYQQSLDQGLQFLIQYYNGEERAKGNILERFSAQQFPDLHSELNLSSLELGDSALYFCASSETGGRADTQYFGPGTRLTVL.

The chain combines TRBV11-3 with TRBJ2-2; D might be TRBD2 (6 bases). V was clipped by 1 base and J by 2 bases, with 8 bases between them. The CDR3 runs 15 residues. The germline CDR1 and CDR2 sequences are SGHNT and YENEEA. The CDR3 here is CASSLGTTNTGELFF. The CDR3 DNA follows: TGTGCCAGCAGCTTAGGGACTACTAACACCGGGGAGCTGTTTTTT.

The CDR3, as DNA: TGCGCCAGCAGCTTGGGGTCAACAATATATAGCAATCAGCCCCAGCATTTT. Protein: CASSLGSTIYSNQPQHF. The chain has TRBV5-1 and TRBJ1-5; D gene unclear. The CDR3 covers 17 residues. Trimming took off 0 bases at V and 0 bases at J, with 13 bases between the two ends. Germline CDR1 SGHRS, CDR2 YFSETQ.